This entry lists 21 T cell receptor beta chains sequenced from one sample in a study of shared clonotypes between healthy human individuals. CD45RO negativity and positive selection for CCR7 defined naive CD8 cells, a population that excluded terminally differentiated effector memory CD45RA+ cells. Method: immunoSEQ multiplex PCR; TCRdb's copy keeps in-frame clones and lacks some. The sample has fewer than 850,000 clones, about 96% seen once. Sequenced sample: naive CD8+ T cells sorted from blood. These receptors were taken from a man aged 25-45 years in good health.

The chain uses TRBV7-9 and TRBJ2-3, with unresolved D. V was trimmed by 3 bases and J by 2 bases, leaving 3 bases between them. Germline-derived CDR1 and CDR2 are SEHNR and FQNEAQ (reference sequence). There are 12 residues in the CDR3. Written as DNA, the CDR3 is TGTGCCAGCAGCTTCGTCACAGATACGCAGTATTTT. It translates to CASSFVTDTQYF.

CDR3: CASSYPYGREQFF. DNA for the CDR3: TGTGCCAGCAGTTACCCCTACGGGAGGGAGCAGTTCTTC. The gene calls are TRBV6-5 and TRBJ2-1; TRBD2 matches 7 bases. Germline CDR1 is MNHEY and CDR2 is SVGAGI. This CDR3 comprises 13 residues. Trimming removed 2 bases from V and 10 bases from J; junction bases left unmatched: 5.

This chain joins TRBV10-2 and TRBJ2-3; weak D call: TRBD2 (6 bases). Trimming removed 6 bases at V and 3 bases at J, with 7 bases between. The CDR3 totals 12 residues. Germline-derived CDR1 and CDR2 are WSHSY and SAAADI. The CDR3 region has the DNA TGCGCCAGCAGGGCGGGGACAGATACGCAGTATTTT. This sequence encodes CASRAGTDTQYF.

The chain joins TRBV28 to TRBJ2-3, with D perhaps matching TRBD1 or TRBD2 (5 bases each). Germline V gene data show CDR1 as MDHEN and CDR2 as SYDVKM. The CDR3 covers 15 residues. The V end lost 3 bases, the J end lost 0 bases, and 10 bases lay between the germline ends. The chain's CDR3 is CASSFVGASTDTQYF. Here the CDR3 DNA reads TGTGCCAGCAGTTTCGTCGGGGCTAGCACAGATACGCAGTATTTT.

The chain combines TRBV7-2 with TRBJ1-2; D not certain. Between the trimmed V and J ends, which lost 5 bases and 5 bases, there was a span of 6 bases. Germline V gene sequence: CDR1 SGHTA, CDR2 FQGNSA. This CDR3 spans 11 amino acids. CDR3 sequence: CASSRSYGYTF. CDR3 bases: TGTGCCAGCAGCCGGAGTTATGGCTACACCTTC.

This clone was counted a single time. The V call is TRBV7-2, the J call TRBJ2-3, with 12 bases lining up with TRBD2. Germline loops: CDR1 SGHTA, CDR2 FQGNSA. V dropped 5 bases and J dropped 3; count of bases not matched to a gene: 3. The CDR3 loop spans 15 amino acids. The CDR3: CASSRLAGVTDTQYF. The CDR3 DNA is TGTGCCAGCAGCCGACTAGCGGGAGTGACAGATACGCAGTATTTT.

The J gene is TRBJ1-5, the V gene TRBV7-9; D is undetermined. The CDR3 loop spans 14 amino acids. CDR1 and CDR2 from the germline V gene are SEHNR and FQNEAQ (reference sequence). Between the trimmed V and J ends, which lost 4 bases and 4 bases, there was a span of 11 bases. Here the CDR3 DNA reads TGTGCCAGCAGCTCCCGGGAGCTGAATCAGCCCCAGCATTTT. It specifies CASSSRELNQPQHF.

The V and J genes are TRBV7-9 and TRBJ2-7; D ambiguous. With 5 bases removed from V and 4 bases from J, the gap between germline ends came to 18 bases. The CDR3 contains 15 residues. Germline CDR1 reads SEHNR; CDR2 reads FQNEAQ (reference sequence). DNA of the CDR3: TGTGCCAGCAGCCACGCGGAGCAAAACCCGTACGAGCAGTACTTC. It translates to CASSHAEQNPYEQYF.

The chain employs TRBV28 and TRBJ2-7; D is ambiguous. V was trimmed by 3 bases and J by 3 bases, leaving 9 bases between them. CDR1 and CDR2 from the germline V gene are MDHEN and SYDVKM. The CDR3 is 13 amino acids. CDR3 in amino acids: CASSFVGNYEQYF. CDR3 nucleotides: TGTGCCAGCAGTTTTGTAGGTAACTACGAGCAGTACTTC.

The chain links TRBV9 to TRBJ2-3; D call uncertain. The CDR3 length is 16 residues. The germline CDR1 and CDR2 sequences are SGDLS and YYNGEE. Deletions cut 4 bases from V and 4 bases from J, with 19 bases between. CDR3 sequence: CASSPPYGQEPDTQYF. DNA of the CDR3: TGTGCCAGCAGCCCCCCCTATGGGCAGGAGCCAGATACGCAGTATTTT.

The rearrangement joins TRBV4-1 to TRBJ2-7, with 10 bases lining up with TRBD2. Germline values: CDR1 MGHRA, CDR2 YSYEKL. V was pared by 4 bases and J by 3 bases, with 9 bases of the junction left unmatched. This CDR3 comprises 16 residues. CDR3 bases: TGCGCCAGCAGCCTACTAGCGGGGATGGCAGTCTACGAGCAGTACTTC. Its translation: CASSLLAGMAVYEQYF.

The rearrangement uses TRBV10-3 and TRBJ2-7; TRBD1 might be the D (7 bases). The CDR3 has 14 amino acids. The V gene lost 6 bases and the J gene lost 3 bases, with 15 bases spanning the gap. Germline values: CDR1 ENHRY, CDR2 SYGVKD. CDR3 sequence: CAISVGQGGYEQYF. The CDR3 region has the DNA TGTGCCATCAGCGTGGGTCAGGGGGGCTACGAGCAGTACTTC.

The chain uses TRBV5-5 and TRBJ2-1; D may be TRBD1 (6 bases). Germline CDR1 and CDR2: SGHKS and YYEKEE (reference sequence). Trimming removed 3 bases at V and 5 bases at J, with 9 bases between. The CDR3 has 13 residues. CDR3 in amino acids: CASSYDRHNEQFF. The CDR3 region has the DNA TGTGCCAGCAGCTATGACAGGCACAATGAGCAGTTCTTC.

This clone appeared a single time. This rearrangement joins TRBV5-4 to TRBJ1-5; TRBD1 agrees at 7 bases. J was trimmed by 4 bases and V by 4 bases; bases with no gene match: 5. This CDR3 has 14 residues. Germline V gives CDR1 SGHNT, CDR2 YYREEE (reference sequence). CDR3 sequence reads: CASSQGTANQPQHF. CDR3 nucleotide sequence: TGTGCCAGCAGCCAAGGGACAGCTAATCAGCCCCAGCATTTT.

The chain employs TRBV11-2 and TRBJ2-2; 9 bases agree with TRBD2. The CDR3 totals 18 residues. The V and J ends lost 6 bases and 6 bases, in that order; junction bases with no gene match: 17. In germline, CDR1 is SGHAT, CDR2 FQNNGV. The CDR3 loop reads CASSESFGLASRSGELFF. As DNA, the CDR3 is TGTGCCAGCAGTGAATCATTTGGACTAGCGAGCCGGTCCGGGGAGCTGTTTTTT.

The rearrangement joins TRBV5-1 to TRBJ2-2, with D uncertain. The CDR3 spans 16 residues. Per the germline V gene, CDR1 is SGHRS and CDR2 is YFSETQ. V lost 1 base, J lost 2 bases, and 12 bases lay in between. The CDR3 here is CASSLSNRGNTGELFF. DNA for the CDR3: TGCGCCAGCAGCTTGAGCAATCGCGGCAACACCGGGGAGCTGTTTTTT.

The rearrangement uses TRBV7-9 and TRBJ2-1, with a possible D match to TRBD2 (5 bases). CDR1 is SEHNR, CDR2 FQNEAQ, per germline (reference sequence). This CDR3 has 17 residues. The ends were cut back, 10 bases at V and 0 bases at J, with 22 bases in the middle. The CDR3 coding sequence is TGTGCCAACGAGAAACCACGGGGTCCGAGCTCCTACAATGAGCAGTTCTTC. Its translation is CANEKPRGPSSYNEQFF. Using reference TRBV7-9 and TRBJ2-1 for the parts outside the CDR3, the full variable domain is DTGVSQNPRHKITKRGQNVTFRCDPISEHNRLYWYRQTLGQGPEFLTYFQNEAQLEKSRLLSDRFSAERPKGSFSTLEIQRTEQGDSAMYLCANEKPRGPSSYNEQFFGPGTRLTVL.

The rearrangement links TRBV30 to TRBJ2-7; D possibly corresponds to TRBD1 (5 bases). Trimming removed 6 bases from V and 0 bases from J, with 12 bases in between. The CDR3 extends over 13 amino acids. Germline assignment: CDR1 GTSNPN and CDR2 SVGIG (reference sequence). The CDR3 protein is CACLTDTSYEQYF. CDR3 in DNA: TGTGCCTGTCTGACAGACACCTCCTACGAGCAGTACTTC. Combining the CDR3 with reference TRBV30 and TRBJ2-7 gives the whole variable domain SQTIHQWPATLVQPVGSPLSLECTVEGTSNPNLYWYRQAAGRGLQLLFYSVGIGQISSEVPQNLSASRPQDRQFILSSKKLLLSDSGFYLCACLTDTSYEQYFGPGTRLTVT.

The rearrangement uses TRBV4-3 and TRBJ2-7; TRBD2 is a possible D gene (6 bases). CDR3 length: 15 residues. V lost 0 bases to trimming and J lost 5 bases, with 14 bases between them. Germline V gene sequence: CDR1 LGHNA, CDR2 YSLEER. This chain's CDR3 is CASSQDGRTWDEQYF. The CDR3 region has the DNA TGCGCCAGCAGCCAAGATGGGAGGACCTGGGACGAGCAGTACTTC.

J is TRBJ2-7 and V is TRBV19, with D hard to call. V shed 4 bases and J shed 0 bases, with 7 bases lying between them. CDR1 and CDR2 (germline): LNHDA, SQIVND (reference sequence). This CDR3 comprises 13 residues. In nucleotides, the CDR3 is TGTGCCAGTAGTAGTCAGGACTCCTACGAGCAGTACTTC. Its protein product is CASSSQDSYEQYF.

The rearrangement joins TRBV25-1 to TRBJ2-2; D is unclear. The CDR3 has 16 amino acids. V lost 1 base and J lost 4, with 13 bases in between. Germline V gives CDR1 MGHDK, CDR2 SYGVNS. The CDR3 coding sequence is TGTGCCAGCAGTGAATGGGGTCAGGACGTCACCGGGGAGCTGTTTTTT. It translates to CASSEWGQDVTGELFF.